The 10 T cell receptor beta chains given below trace back to one sample, sequenced in a study of shared clonotypes between healthy human individuals. Repertoires were generated with immunoSEQ multiplex PCR, while TCRdb's copy carries only in-frame clones and drops some. The sample has more than 850,000 clones, roughly 74% seen once. The specimen sequenced was memory CD4+ T cells from PBMCs. The subset: CD45RA-negative fraction. The receptors here all came from a man aged 18-30 years in good health. Some clones in this sample may be carry-over from other donors' samples.

Of note for this clone: Other DNA sequences within the sample encode an identical CDR3. The chain carries TRBV7-9 and TRBJ2-2; 7 nucleotides align to TRBD1. The CDR3 is 15 amino acids. Per germline, CDR1 SEHNR and CDR2 FQNEAQ (reference sequence). Trimming cost V 1 base and J 1 base; bases outside gene matches: 0. The CDR3 spells CASSLGQGNTGELFF. As DNA, the CDR3 is TGTGCCAGCAGCTTAGGACAGGGGAACACCGGGGAGCTGTTTTTT.

This clone was recorded at least ten times. This CDR3 is also generated by other DNA sequences in the sample. V is TRBV7-8 and J is TRBJ1-5; the D is unclear. Trimming left V 5 bases short and J 1 base short, with 3 bases between. The germline CDR1 and CDR2 sequences are SGHVS and FQNEAQ. The CDR3 runs to 12 residues. CDR3 DNA sequence: TGTGCCAGCAGCCCAAGCAATCAGCCCCAGCATTTT. This sequence encodes CASSPSNQPQHF.

J is TRBJ2-7 and V is TRBV4-1, with D perhaps given as TRBD1 or TRBD2 (6 bases each). CDR1 MGHRA and CDR2 YSYEKL come from the germline V gene. The CDR3 contains 17 residues. The V end was cut by 0 bases, the J end by 2 bases, with 17 bases between. CDR3 coding DNA: TGCGCCAGCAGCCAAGAACAGCCGGGGGCAGTCGCCTACGAGCAGTACTTC. This translates into CASSQEQPGAVAYEQYF.

A remark on this clone: The sample contains more than one DNA sequence encoding this CDR3. The chain has TRBV7-2 and TRBJ2-7; 10 bases agree with TRBD2. Germline lookup yields CDR1 SGHTA and CDR2 FQGNSA. This CDR3 contains 15 residues. Trimming took 5 bases from V and 0 from J; bases not matched to a gene: 4. The CDR3 nucleotides read TGTGCCAGCAGCCGGACTAGCGGAAGCTCCTACGAGCAGTACTTC. Amino acids: CASSRTSGSSYEQYF.

The chain has TRBV27 and TRBJ2-7; 8 bases agree with TRBD1. V lost 5 bases to trimming and J lost 4 bases; unmatched junction nucleotides: 13. Germline loops: CDR1 MNHEY, CDR2 SMNVEV (reference sequence). The CDR3 extends over 16 amino acids. CDR3 bases: TGTGCCAGCAGTCCCGCCAGGGGGCGTCCCCTTTACGAGCAGTACTTC. It codes for CASSPARGRPLYEQYF.

Points on this clone: This CDR3 is also generated by other DNA sequences in the sample. The DNA for the CDR3 is TGTGCCAGCAGCCCAAGTTCCTCCTACAATGAGCAGTTCTTC. This translates into CASSPSSSYNEQFF. The chain recombines TRBV7-3 with TRBJ2-1; D is uncertain. Germline loops: CDR1 SGHTA, CDR2 FQGTGA. Trimming shortened V by 5 bases and J by 0 bases, and 8 bases separated the two germline ends. The CDR3 is 14 residues long.

The chain links TRBV20-1 to TRBJ1-2; D is ambiguous. Germline V lookup: CDR1 DFQATT, CDR2 SNEGSKA (reference sequence). V shed 6 bases and J shed 5 bases, with 10 bases lying between them. This CDR3 comprises 11 residues. CDR3 residues: CSAWGLYGYTF. The CDR3 nucleotides read TGCAGTGCCTGGGGTTTGTATGGCTACACCTTC.

CDR3 residues: CASSLGNRETQYF. CDR3 nucleotides: TGTGCCAGCAGCTTGGGCAATCGAGAGACCCAGTACTTC. The chain has TRBV11-2 and TRBJ2-5; D uncertain. V dropped 3 bases and J dropped 4 bases, with 9 bases sitting between them. The germline V gene encodes CDR1 SGHAT and CDR2 FQNNGV. CDR3 size: 13 residues.

About this clone itself: A much more abundant neighbour one base away suggests this may be a read error. Other nucleotide sequences from this sample produce the same CDR3. The V call is TRBV5-6, the J call TRBJ1-1; D might be TRBD1 (6 bases). Germline values: CDR1 SGHDT, CDR2 YYEEEE. Trimming took 2 bases from V and 1 from J, leaving 6 bases between them. This CDR3 comprises 13 residues. The CDR3 loop reads CASSLQGNTEAFF. The CDR3 DNA is TGTGCCAGCAGCTTACAGGGGAACACTGAAGCTTTCTTT. Based on the CDR3 plus reference TRBV5-6 and TRBJ1-1, the full variable domain is DAGVTQSPTHLIKTRGQQVTLRCSPKSGHDTVSWYQQALGQGPQFIFQYYEEEERQRGNFPDRFSGHQFPNYSSELNVNALLLGDSALYLCASSLQGNTEAFFGQGTRLTVV.

V usage is TRBV2 and J usage is TRBJ1-1; D is uncertain. Germline CDR1 SNHLY, CDR2 FYNNEI. The CDR3 is made up of 14 amino acids. The V end was cut by 7 bases, the J end by 1 base, with 13 bases between. CDR3 sequence: CASTRGRQNTEAFF. CDR3 nucleotides: TGTGCCAGCACCAGAGGGAGGCAGAACACTGAAGCTTTCTTT. Drawing the rest from reference TRBV2 and TRBJ1-1, the complete variable domain is EPEVTQTPSHQVTQMGQEVILRCVPISNHLYFYWYRQILGQKVEFLVSFYNNEISEKSEIFDDQFSVERPDGSNFTLKIRSTKLEDSAMYFCASTRGRQNTEAFFGQGTRLTVV.